Described below is a single T cell receptor beta chain sequence and its context. What this receptor recognizes is not known. No qualities accompany the bases; no much larger clone lies one base away. The entry originates in a study of blood T cells in healthy people across ages (dated by TCRdb to between 2015 and 2017). About the investigation overall: In model experiments, template switching captured roughly one uniquely barcoded TCR beta cDNA molecule for every two T cells. Age-related changes in TCR beta repertoire diversity were measured in the study by deep sequencing normalized with unique cDNA molecular identifiers. Donors were grouped into four age groups: young (average roughly 15 years), middle-aged (around 39), aged (about 59) and long-lived (about 89). To avoid experimental bias, donors of different ages were randomly spread across the sequencing lanes. The study analyzed two additional independent replicas of 1 million unique cDNA reads from the same blood draw for two donors, one aged 18 to 29 and one aged 80 or older.

To prepare the library, 5' RACE was applied. Data came from an Illumina HiSeq 2500. A second roughly 7 to 12 cycle PCR used a sample-barcoded 5' primer and a J-beta primer mix. A unique molecular identifier was introduced onto each TCR beta cDNA molecule by a template-switch 5' adaptor carrying 12 random nucleotides. At least 2.5 million CDR3-containing paired-end reads were obtained from each sample. The Mint cDNA synthesis kit, primed by a TRBC-specific oligonucleotide, was used to synthesize first-strand cDNA from all RNA. After uracil-DNA glycosylase treatment, a first 18-cycle PCR used universal primers M1SS and BC2_uni_R on all cDNA. As for the authors' bioinformatics: Normalization of each sample was performed by random selection of 1 million high-quality reads, each carrying a distinct molecular identifier. Reads sharing molecular identifiers were discarded rather than binned into consensus sequences. MiTCR, run with a Q25 quality threshold and the strictest error-elimination algorithm, handled CDR3 identification, clonotype clustering and error correction. Lower-bound total TCR beta diversity was estimated with a nonparametric unseen species model using Euler transformation. TCRdb passed the public sequencing reads through fastp at Q25 and MiXCR, retaining productive beta sequences. For every CDR3 protein sequence, its rows merge into one entry that carries the most common genes and DNA. For this entry, the V and J calls and clone size follow TCRdb and not the study's own pipeline. In this sample the table shows more than 650,000 distinct CDR3 sequences, about a fifth of which occur a single time. The leading ten clones occupy around a fifth of the sample.

V lost 2 bases and J lost 0 bases; the stretch between them is 8 bases long. CDR1 and CDR2, per the germline V gene, are SGHTA and FQGNSA. From the cysteine up to the phenylalanine, the CDR3 has a length of 15 residues. Solely the CDR3 DNA is kept, with 45 bases framed from the first base. Study-level results and caveats: Estimates of total diversity from one million sequenced T cells were regarded as lower bounds and underestimates. Bulk unsorted PBMC profiling prevented conclusive comparison of naive and antigen-experienced compartments. Because the CMV infection status of the donors was unknown, age-related changes in expanded clonotypes may potentially have been confounded. The percentage of naive T cells measured by flow cytometry correlated strongly with observed TCR beta diversity. Observed TCR beta diversity per million T cells fell roughly linearly with age, and a significant reduction was already apparent by age approximately 41. The long-lived group showed more naive CD4+ T cells, fewer expanded clones and increased TCR diversity than the aged group, suggesting age selection.

Donors were around 37 systemically healthy Caucasian individuals from Russia aged roughly 6 to 95 years. Approximately 9.3 milliliters of peripheral blood were drawn from each donor into EDTA-treated Vacutainer tubes. Ficoll-Paque density-gradient centrifugation was used to isolate PBMCs, with at least 6.5 million per sample. Trizol reagent was used to extract total RNA from the PBMCs, yielding at least 5.5 micrograms per sample. For every donor, flow cytometry on a PBMC aliquot measured the percentage of naive CD45RAhigh/CD27high T cells. The receptor comes from a man between 70 and 80 years old in good health. Sequencing was done on a sample of blood. The rearrangement combines TRBV7-2 with TRBJ1-3; a confident D gene designation cannot be given. The CDR3 is CASSLTVSSGNTIYF. At the DNA level, the sequence is TGTGCCAGCAGCTTAACCGTCAGCTCTGGAAACACCATATATTTT.